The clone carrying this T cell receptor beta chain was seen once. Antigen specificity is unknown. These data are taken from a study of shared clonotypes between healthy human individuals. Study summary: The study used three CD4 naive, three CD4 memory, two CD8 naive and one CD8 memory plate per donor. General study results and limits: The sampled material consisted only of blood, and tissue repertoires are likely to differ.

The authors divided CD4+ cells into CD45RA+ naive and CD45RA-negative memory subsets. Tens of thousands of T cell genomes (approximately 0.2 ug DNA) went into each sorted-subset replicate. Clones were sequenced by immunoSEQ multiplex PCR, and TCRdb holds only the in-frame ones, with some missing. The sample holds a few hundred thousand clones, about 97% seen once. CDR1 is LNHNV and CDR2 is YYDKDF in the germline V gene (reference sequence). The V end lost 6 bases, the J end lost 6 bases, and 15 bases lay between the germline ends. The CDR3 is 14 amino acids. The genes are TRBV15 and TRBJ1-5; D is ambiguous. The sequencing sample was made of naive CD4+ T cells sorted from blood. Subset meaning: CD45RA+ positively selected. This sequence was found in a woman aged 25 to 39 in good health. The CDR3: CATSTARSVQPQHF. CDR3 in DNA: TGTGCCACCAGTACCGCGCGTTCCGTTCAGCCCCAGCATTTT.